This T cell receptor beta chain is from a study of T cell responses to AZD1222 COVID-19 vaccine. As for the study in general: Researchers grouped second doses given at about 4 or about 12 weeks into one pool.

Trimming took off 5 bases at V and 2 bases at J, with 10 bases between the two ends. Germline V gene lookup returns CDR1 MDHEN and CDR2 SYDVKM. The CDR3 has 13 residues. TCRdb keeps only in-frame clones here, not all; method: immunoSEQ multiplex PCR. The sample includes around 160,000 clones, 90% to 95% of them seen just once. This sequence joins TRBV28 and TRBJ2-7, with D hard to call. Sequences were derived from peripheral blood, sampled on day 0 of AZD1222 vaccination. The clonotype was recovered from an adult in good health. The CDR3 DNA is TGTGCCAGCAGTCCTGGATTTGCCTACGAGCAGTACTTC. Protein: CASSPGFAYEQYF.